The 29 T cell receptor beta chains below were found in one sample sequenced in a study of blood T cell repertoires in COVID-19. TCRdb's table, derived via immunoSEQ multiplex PCR, lists solely in-frame clones and lacks some. The top ten hold roughly 8% of the sample, which has fewer than 700,000 clones, about 89% seen once. Sequencing input: peripheral blood. The receptors shown here come from a woman aged 45 to 65 with COVID-19, enrolled during active disease.

V gene TRBV12-3 or TRBV12-4 combines with J gene TRBJ2-1, with TRBD2 as a possible D gene (6 bases). CDR3 size: 13 residues. V was cut by 8 bases and J by 12 bases, with 20 bases left in between. This CDR3 reads CASRLGVQGGQFF. The CDR3 coding sequence is TGTGCCAGCCGCCTAGGGGTTCAGGGAGGGCAGTTCTTC.

This chain uses TRBV6-6 with TRBJ2-7; possible D gene TRBD1, 7 bases. Germline values: CDR1 MNHNY, CDR2 SVGAGI (reference sequence). Deletions cut 5 bases from V and 3 bases from J, with 23 bases between. The CDR3 spans 17 residues. CDR3 protein: CASSRTPAGQTFYEQYF. The CDR3 region has the DNA TGTGCCAGCAGTCGTACCCCGGCGGGACAGACATTCTACGAGCAGTACTTC.

CDR3 loop: CASSEYRSNQPQHF. The CDR3, as DNA: TGTGCCAGCAGTGAATACAGGAGCAATCAGCCCCAGCATTTT. This chain connects TRBV25-1 to TRBJ1-5; unclear D gene. Germline V lookup: CDR1 MGHDK, CDR2 SYGVNS. The ends were cut back, 0 bases at V and 1 base at J, with 4 bases in the middle. This CDR3 has 14 amino acids.

This clone has just one count. CDR3: CASSDPSKRFQAQYF. The DNA of the CDR3 is TGTGCCAGTAGTGATCCCTCTAAGAGGTTCCAAGCCCAGTACTTC. The chain is built from TRBV19 and TRBJ2-5; D call uncertain. V was cut by 5 bases and J by 9 bases, with 22 bases left in between. The germline gives CDR1 LNHDA, CDR2 SQIVND (reference sequence). The CDR3 is 15 amino acids.

J is TRBJ1-2 and V is TRBV5-1; the D gene is possibly TRBD1 (6 bases). The CDR3 is made up of 15 amino acids. Germline lookup yields CDR1 SGHRS and CDR2 YFSETQ. V lost 1 base and J 0 bases, leaving 10 bases between the germline ends. DNA of the CDR3: TGCGCCAGCAGCTTGAGGACAGACTCTAACTATGGCTACACCTTC. Translated, it gives CASSLRTDSNYGYTF.

The chain combines TRBV30 with TRBJ2-7; D ambiguous. Germline CDR1 and CDR2: GTSNPN and SVGIG (reference sequence). The CDR3 extends over 13 amino acids. With 0 bases removed from V and 0 bases from J, the gap between germline ends came to 6 bases. CDR3 loop: CAWSVSLSYEQYF. CDR3 nucleotides: TGTGCCTGGAGTGTCAGTCTCTCCTACGAGCAGTACTTC.

The chain carries TRBV28 and TRBJ2-7; 7 bases fit TRBD1. The CDR3 runs 14 residues. Looked up from germline, CDR1 is MDHEN and CDR2 is SYDVKM. J lost 2 bases, V lost 5 bases, and 6 bases had no gene match. CDR3 nucleotide sequence: TGTGCCAGCAGTGGCCGGACAGGCCCCTACGAGCAGTACTTC. It specifies CASSGRTGPYEQYF.

V usage is TRBV4-2 and J usage is TRBJ2-1, with 13 nucleotides matching TRBD2. Germline V CDR1 and CDR2: LGHNA, YNFKEQ. V trimming: 1 base; J trimming: 0 bases; junction bases outside the gene matches: 15. The CDR3 totals 22 residues. The CDR3 coding sequence is TGTGCCAGCAGCCAAGGGGGGACTAGCGGGGTAACTGAACTCTCCTCCTACAATGAGCAGTTCTTC. This sequence encodes CASSQGGTSGVTELSSYNEQFF.

The chain employs TRBV30 and TRBJ1-1; D is unresolved. CDR1 and CDR2 from the germline V gene are GTSNPN and SVGIG (reference sequence). Trimming cost V 3 bases and J 9 bases, with 11 bases left between them. The CDR3 is 11 amino acids. This chain's CDR3 is CAWRSTVQAFF. As DNA, the CDR3 is TGTGCCTGGAGATCTACAGTACAAGCTTTCTTT.

The V call is TRBV2, the J call TRBJ1-1, with D perhaps matching TRBD1 (5 bases). The CDR3 loop spans 14 amino acids. The germline V gene encodes CDR1 SNHLY and CDR2 FYNNEI. The ends were cut back, 6 bases at V and 1 base at J, with 12 bases in the middle. CDR3 bases: TGTGCCAGCAGGGGGCTTCAGGGGAACACTGAAGCTTTCTTT. Amino acids: CASRGLQGNTEAFF.

V usage is TRBV30 and J usage is TRBJ2-2; 8 bases map to TRBD1. CDR1 and CDR2 from the germline V gene are GTSNPN and SVGIG (reference sequence). The V gene end was trimmed by 3 bases and the J gene end by 4 bases; junction bases not matched to a gene: 7. There are 15 residues in the CDR3. As DNA, the CDR3 is TGTGCCTGGAGCGCCGGACAGGGTGGCACCGGGGAGCTGTTTTTT. Translation gives CAWSAGQGGTGELFF.

This clone was detected only a few times. The CDR3 loop is CASTDRGSGNTIYF. In nucleotides, the CDR3 is TGTGCCAGTACCGACAGGGGGTCAGGAAACACCATATATTTT. V gene TRBV19 combines with J gene TRBJ1-3, with 9 bases identical to TRBD1. The CDR3 covers 14 residues. Per the germline V gene, CDR1 is LNHDA and CDR2 is SQIVND (reference sequence). Germline trimming cut 7 bases from V and 4 bases from J; bases unmatched to any gene: 5. Using reference TRBV19 and TRBJ1-3 for the parts outside the CDR3, the full variable domain is DGGITQSPKYLFRKEGQNVTLSCEQNLNHDAMYWYRQDPGQGLRLIYYSQIVNDFQKGDIAEGYSVSREKKESFPLTVTSAQKNPTAFYLCASTDRGSGNTIYFGEGSWLTVV.

In this sample, this clone turned up once. The gene calls are TRBV2 and TRBJ2-1, with D tentatively TRBD1 (5 bases). Trimming stripped 4 bases from V and 15 bases from J, with 16 bases between. The CDR3 is made up of 12 amino acids. The V gene's germline CDR1 is SNHLY and CDR2 FYNNEI. CDR3 residues: CASSGIDSRGFF. The CDR3 DNA is TGTGCCAGCAGTGGGATCGATTCAAGGGGGTTCTTC.

The chain carries TRBV27 and TRBJ2-2; 7 positions match TRBD2. From germline, CDR1 is MNHEY and CDR2 SMNVEV (reference sequence). Trimming took 3 bases from V and 4 from J; bases not matched to a gene: 8. The CDR3 contains 16 residues. The CDR3 spells CASSLFGGGGTGELFF. CDR3 DNA sequence: TGTGCCAGCAGTTTGTTTGGGGGGGGAGGCACCGGGGAGCTGTTTTTT.

The chain is built from TRBV5-5 and TRBJ1-2; 7 nucleotides align to TRBD1. Germline V gene sequence: CDR1 SGHKS, CDR2 YYEKEE (reference sequence). The CDR3 sequence is 16 residues long. V was clipped by 3 bases and J by 1 base; unmatched bases: 9. CDR3 DNA: TGTGCCAGCAGCTGGGACAGTAGCTATGGTAACTATGGCTACACCTTC. Translation: CASSWDSSYGNYGYTF.

The J gene is TRBJ1-5, the V gene TRBV29-1; no clear D gene. The CDR3 extends over 13 amino acids. From germline, CDR1 is SQVTM and CDR2 ANQGSEA. The ends were cut back, 4 bases at V and 7 bases at J, with 14 bases in the middle. This CDR3 is CSVVRQAGQPQHF. Here the CDR3 DNA reads TGCAGCGTTGTTCGGCAGGCAGGCCAGCCCCAGCATTTT.

The rearrangement joins TRBV11-1 to TRBJ2-7; D gene uncertain. From germline, CDR1 is SGHAT and CDR2 FQDESV (reference sequence). This CDR3 has 14 amino acids. Trimming stripped 1 base from V and 2 bases from J, with 9 bases between. The CDR3 is CASSLGSDAYEQYF. CDR3 bases: TGTGCCAGCAGCTTAGGGAGTGACGCCTACGAGCAGTACTTC.

This clone appeared a few times. This chain uses TRBV5-5 with TRBJ2-7; D perhaps matches TRBD1 (5 bases). Trimming took 4 bases from V and 2 from J, leaving 7 bases between them. The CDR3 is made up of 12 amino acids. Looked up from germline, CDR1 is SGHKS and CDR2 is YYEKEE (reference sequence). The CDR3 reads CASSQTAYEQYF. The CDR3 DNA follows: TGTGCCAGCAGCCAGACAGCCTACGAGCAGTACTTC. The variable domain in full, with the rest retrieved from reference TRBV5-5 and TRBJ2-7, is DAGVTQSPTHLIKTRGQQVTLRCSPISGHKSVSWYQQVLGQGPQFIFQYYEKEERGRGNFPDRFSARQFPNYSSELNVNALLLGDSALYLCASSQTAYEQYFGPGTRLTVT.

CDR3 amino acids: CAWSPGQPNQPQHF. CDR3 nucleotide sequence: TGTGCCTGGAGTCCGGGACAGCCCAATCAGCCCCAGCATTTT. The J gene is TRBJ1-5, the V gene TRBV30; 7 nucleotides agree with TRBD1. Germline CDR1 and CDR2: GTSNPN and SVGIG (reference sequence). CDR3 size: 14 residues. Trimming at V came to 2 bases and at J to 3 bases, leaving 4 bases not matched to a gene.

V usage is TRBV7-3 and J usage is TRBJ2-3, with a tentative D call TRBD2 (5 bases). V lost 5 bases and J 3 bases, leaving 6 bases between the germline ends. Germline CDR1 is SGHTA and CDR2 is FQGTGA. CDR3 size: 12 residues. The CDR3 nucleotides read TGTGCCAGCAGCCGGGATACAGATACGCAGTATTTT. Its translation: CASSRDTDTQYF.

The V call is TRBV19, the J call TRBJ2-3; D unresolved. The length of the CDR3 is 16 residues. V lost 3 bases to trimming and J lost 4 bases, with 17 bases between them. Germline V gives CDR1 LNHDA, CDR2 SQIVND (reference sequence). CDR3 region: CASSIVARYSPDTQYF. CDR3 DNA: TGTGCCAGTAGTATCGTGGCTAGGTATTCTCCAGATACGCAGTATTTT. The full variable domain, with the rest looked up from reference TRBV19 and TRBJ2-3, is DGGITQSPKYLFRKEGQNVTLSCEQNLNHDAMYWYRQDPGQGLRLIYYSQIVNDFQKGDIAEGYSVSREKKESFPLTVTSAQKNPTAFYLCASSIVARYSPDTQYFGPGTRLTVL.

The genes are TRBV7-2 and TRBJ2-2, with D perhaps matching TRBD1 (5 bases). Germline CDR1 is SGHTA and CDR2 is FQGNSA. This CDR3 is built from 15 residues. Between the trimmed V and J ends, which lost 1 base and 1 base, there was a span of 7 bases. The CDR3 DNA is TGTGCCAGCAGCTTAGGGGGCCTGAACACCGGGGAGCTGTTTTTT. Its translation is CASSLGGLNTGELFF.

V and J are TRBV2 and TRBJ2-3; 8 bases align to TRBD2. The germline V gene encodes CDR1 SNHLY and CDR2 FYNNEI. The CDR3 covers 14 residues. Losses at the gene ends were 5 bases for V and 1 base for J; bases not matched to a gene: 2. The CDR3 sequence is CASSLLAGTDTQYF. The CDR3 coding sequence is TGTGCCAGCAGTCTACTAGCGGGCACAGATACGCAGTATTTT.

This clone was seen once. The rearrangement joins TRBV6-5 to TRBJ1-6; tentative D call: TRBD1 (5 bases). Germline V gene sequence: CDR1 MNHEY, CDR2 SVGAGI. This CDR3 spans 14 amino acids. Deletions cut 11 bases from V and 8 bases from J, with 19 bases between. In DNA form, the CDR3 reads TGTGCCGGGGGGGATTATGAACGAGATTCACCCCTCCACTTT. Its translation: CAGGDYERDSPLHF.

V gene TRBV11-2 combines with J gene TRBJ2-1; D is ambiguous. The CDR3 is made up of 14 amino acids. V was trimmed by 3 bases and J by 4 bases, leaving 10 bases between them. Germline-derived CDR1 and CDR2 are SGHAT and FQNNGV. CDR3 sequence (DNA): TGTGCCAGCAGCTTTTCGGCGGATTACAATGAGCAGTTCTTC. Protein sequence: CASSFSADYNEQFF. Using reference TRBV11-2 and TRBJ2-1 for the parts outside the CDR3, the full variable domain is EAGVAQSPRYKIIEKRQSVAFWCNPISGHATLYWYQQILGQGPKLLIQFQNNGVVDDSQLPKDRFSAERLKGVDSTLKIQPAKLEDSAVYLCASSFSADYNEQFFGPGTRLTVL.

V usage is TRBV30 and J usage is TRBJ2-7; a weak D match, TRBD1 (5 bases). The V end lost 4 bases, the J end lost 4 bases, and 14 bases lay between the germline ends. The CDR3 extends over 13 amino acids. Germline V gives CDR1 GTSNPN, CDR2 SVGIG (reference sequence). The CDR3 loop reads CAWTGFGPYEQYF. The CDR3, as DNA: TGTGCCTGGACAGGGTTTGGCCCGTACGAGCAGTACTTC.

The chain joins TRBV5-1 to TRBJ2-2, with 10 positions matching TRBD1. The CDR3 is 14 amino acids. With V trimmed by 5 bases and J by 6 bases, 4 bases remained unmatched. Germline V lookup: CDR1 SGHRS, CDR2 YFSETQ. The CDR3 here is CASRSGQGAGELFF. In nucleotides, the CDR3 is TGCGCCAGCAGATCCGGACAGGGGGCCGGGGAGCTGTTTTTT.

V gene TRBV29-1 combines with J gene TRBJ1-4; TRBD1 is a possible D gene (5 bases). V lost 6 bases, J lost 4 bases, and 12 bases lay in between. CDR3 length: 13 residues. Per the germline V gene, CDR1 is SQVTM and CDR2 is ANQGSEA. CDR3 loop: CSVRWGLNEKLFF. The CDR3 region has the DNA TGCAGCGTCCGATGGGGCCTTAATGAAAAACTGTTTTTT.

This chain links TRBV5-1 with TRBJ1-1; 7 bases fit TRBD1. This CDR3 region has 16 residues. The V segment lost 4 bases and the J segment 1 base; nucleotides outside the gene matches: 10. Germline V CDR1 and CDR2: SGHRS, YFSETQ. The CDR3 reads CASSKRTGVSNTEAFF. The CDR3 DNA is TGCGCCAGCAGCAAACGAACAGGGGTTTCGAACACTGAAGCTTTCTTT.